The 17 T cell receptor beta chains presented below share a single source sample, sequenced in a study of blood T cell repertoires in COVID-19. Measured with immunoSEQ multiplex PCR; TCRdb has only the in-frame clones, and not every one. This table has under 20,000 clones, 80% appearing once. Sequenced input: peripheral blood. The receptor set was obtained from a man older than 75 with acute or convalescent COVID-19.

V is TRBV11-2 and J is TRBJ2-5; D ambiguous. V gave up 3 bases and J gave up 2 bases, with 10 bases separating them. Per germline, CDR1 SGHAT and CDR2 FQNNGV. This CDR3 contains 14 residues. CDR3 in amino acids: CASSLGRLQETQYF. The DNA for the CDR3 is TGTGCCAGCAGCTTGGGTAGACTTCAAGAGACCCAGTACTTC.

J is TRBJ1-3 and V is TRBV4-1; D is possibly TRBD1 (6 bases). In germline, CDR1 is MGHRA, CDR2 YSYEKL. The CDR3 covers 18 residues. Trimming cost V 0 bases and J 0 bases, with 15 bases left between them. Here the CDR3 DNA reads TGCGCCAGCAGCCAAGATACGAAGAGGGGGAGCTCTGGAAACACCATATATTTT. Encoded protein: CASSQDTKRGSSGNTIYF.

The chain carries TRBV7-2 and TRBJ2-1; 9 bases are a match to TRBD1. V lost 5 bases, J lost 5 bases, and 10 bases stayed unmatched. The CDR3 contains 16 residues. Germline CDR1 reads SGHTA; CDR2 reads FQGNSA. The CDR3 sequence: CASSTLGQGRDNEQFF. The CDR3 region has the DNA TGTGCCAGCAGCACTCTAGGACAGGGGAGGGACAATGAGCAGTTCTTC.

The chain carries TRBV7-2 and TRBJ2-5, with D possibly TRBD2 on 6 matching bases. The CDR3 contains 15 residues. The germline V gene encodes CDR1 SGHTA and CDR2 FQGNSA. The V and J ends lost 4 bases and 2 bases respectively, with 14 bases between them. CDR3: CASSSFRGKQETQYF. The CDR3, as DNA: TGTGCCAGCAGCTCGTTCCGGGGGAAACAAGAGACCCAGTACTTC.

The sample holds one count of this clone. The chain is built from TRBV30 and TRBJ2-2, with D perhaps matching TRBD1 (6 bases). This CDR3 comprises 13 residues. Between the trimmed V and J ends, which lost 0 bases and 4 bases, there was a span of 6 bases. Per the germline V gene, CDR1 is GTSNPN and CDR2 is SVGIG (reference sequence). CDR3 coding DNA: TGTGCCTGGAGTGTAGGGGGCACCGGGGAGCTGTTTTTT. This encodes CAWSVGGTGELFF.

The V gene is TRBV4-3, the J gene TRBJ1-5, with 8 positions matching TRBD1. The CDR3 runs 17 residues. With V trimmed by 0 bases and J by 0 bases, 4 bases remained unmatched. Germline values: CDR1 LGHNA, CDR2 YSLEER. CDR3 bases: TGCGCCAGCAGCCAAGAGGCAGGGGGCAATAGCAATCAGCCCCAGCATTTT. Protein sequence: CASSQEAGGNSNQPQHF.

The V and J genes are TRBV5-5 and TRBJ2-1, with 9 bases identical to TRBD2. From germline, CDR1 is SGHKS and CDR2 YYEKEE (reference sequence). This CDR3 has 17 amino acids. The ends lost 4 bases at V and 0 bases at J; junction bases unmatched: 8. The DNA of the CDR3 is TGTGCCAGCAGCGCGGGACTAGCCGTCCGCTCCTACAATGAGCAGTTCTTC. This gives the protein CASSAGLAVRSYNEQFF.

This clone was recorded once. The gene calls are TRBV6-6 and TRBJ2-3, with D perhaps matching TRBD1 (5 bases). Germline CDR1 reads MNHNY; CDR2 reads SVGAGI (reference sequence). V lost 5 bases, J lost 6 bases, and 18 bases lay in between. The CDR3 has 15 residues. CDR3 nucleotide sequence: TGTGCCAGCAGTGACCGGGTCCCTTGGGGCGATACGCAGTATTTT. This codes for CASSDRVPWGDTQYF.

This sequence joins TRBV19 and TRBJ2-7; 10 positions match TRBD2. The CDR3 totals 16 residues. Germline lookup yields CDR1 LNHDA and CDR2 SQIVND (reference sequence). The J segment lost 2 bases and the V segment lost 6 bases, leaving 10 bases of the junction unmatched. DNA of the CDR3: TGTGCCAGTAGGGCCGGAACTAGCGGGGCCGCCTACGAGCAGTACTTC. This codes for CASRAGTSGAAYEQYF. Full variable domain (missing parts from reference TRBV19 and TRBJ2-7): DGGITQSPKYLFRKEGQNVTLSCEQNLNHDAMYWYRQDPGQGLRLIYYSQIVNDFQKGDIAEGYSVSREKKESFPLTVTSAQKNPTAFYLCASRAGTSGAAYEQYFGPGTRLTVT.

V gene TRBV10-3 combines with J gene TRBJ2-3; D is uncertain. Trimming pared 3 bases from V and 5 bases from J, leaving 3 bases between. The CDR3 totals 11 residues. CDR1 ENHRY and CDR2 SYGVKD come from the germline V gene. In DNA, the CDR3 is TGTGCCATCAGTGAACTAGATACGCAGTATTTT. Translating gives CAISELDTQYF.

The V and J genes are TRBV11-2 and TRBJ2-1; 10 nucleotides agree with TRBD2. CDR1 is SGHAT and CDR2 is FQNNGV in the germline V gene. The V segment lost 5 bases and the J segment 7 bases; nucleotides outside the gene matches: 5. This CDR3 spans 14 amino acids. CDR3 nucleotide sequence: TGTGCCAGCAGCCAATTAGCGGGGGGAAATGAGCAGTTCTTC. Translation: CASSQLAGGNEQFF.

V is TRBV7-9 and J is TRBJ1-4; 12 bases agree with TRBD1. V lost 5 bases, J lost 1 base, and 11 bases stayed unmatched. CDR3 length: 19 residues. CDR1 and CDR2 from the germline V gene are SEHNR and FQNEAQ (reference sequence). The chain's CDR3 is CASSRGTGGTGVTNEKLFF. CDR3 coding DNA: TGTGCCAGCAGCCGCGGGACAGGGGGCACGGGGGTAACTAATGAAAAACTGTTTTTT. The whole variable domain, remainder taken from reference TRBV7-9 and TRBJ1-4, is DTGVSQNPRHKITKRGQNVTFRCDPISEHNRLYWYRQTLGQGPEFLTYFQNEAQLEKSRLLSDRFSAERPKGSFSTLEIQRTEQGDSAMYLCASSRGTGGTGVTNEKLFFGSGTQLSVL.

The chain uses TRBV7-2 and TRBJ1-3; maybe TRBD1 (5 bases). Germline CDR1 and CDR2: SGHTA and FQGNSA. Trimming took off 2 bases at V and 0 bases at J, with 11 bases between the two ends. This CDR3 spans 16 amino acids. The CDR3 loop is CASSLYRPDSGNTIYF. CDR3 nucleotides: TGTGCCAGCAGCTTATACAGGCCCGACTCTGGAAACACCATATATTTT.

The chain couples TRBV30 to TRBJ2-3, with 11 bases identical to TRBD2. The length of the CDR3 is 16 residues. V was pared by 0 bases and J by 3 bases, with 5 bases of the junction left unmatched. Germline V CDR1 and CDR2: GTSNPN, SVGIG (reference sequence). The CDR3 spells CAWSVLSGGGTDTQYF. The DNA for the CDR3 is TGTGCCTGGAGTGTCCTTAGCGGGGGGGGGACAGATACGCAGTATTTT.

This clone has a handful of counts. The chain couples TRBV5-1 to TRBJ1-4; D might be TRBD1 (5 bases). This CDR3 is 16 amino acids long. Trimming shortened V by 4 bases and J by 0 bases, and 13 bases separated the two germline ends. Germline V gives CDR1 SGHRS, CDR2 YFSETQ. For the CDR3, the DNA is TGCGCCAGCAGCCTGGTCCCAGGGACAACTAATGAAAAACTGTTTTTT. It specifies CASSLVPGTTNEKLFF.

The chain is built from TRBV27 and TRBJ2-2; perhaps TRBD2 as D (5 bases). This CDR3 has 17 amino acids. The ends were cut back, 5 bases at V and 3 bases at J, with 19 bases in the middle. Germline lookup yields CDR1 MNHEY and CDR2 SMNVEV (reference sequence). The CDR3, as DNA: TGTGCCAGCAGTCCCCCCTCGCGGGCGCGCCACACCGGGGAGCTGTTTTTT. Its protein is CASSPPSRARHTGELFF.

The V gene is TRBV19, the J gene TRBJ2-2; 7 nucleotides agree with TRBD1. The trim removed 5 bases at V and 7 bases at J, leaving 16 bases unmatched. The CDR3 extends over 17 amino acids. Germline CDR1 LNHDA, CDR2 SQIVND (reference sequence). The DNA for the CDR3 is TGTGCCAGTAGTTCTAACAGGGGTATCAGCCCCCACGGGGAGCTGTTTTTT. Translating it yields CASSSNRGISPHGELFF.